This paragraph covers one T cell receptor beta chain sequence. Its antigen remains unidentified. Base qualities are not at hand, and no much larger clone is one base apart. This specimen comes from a study of T cell changes during pregnancy in multiple sclerosis (dated by TCRdb to about 2019). About the full investigation: In women with multiple sclerosis, the researchers looked at how the T cell repertoire shifted as pregnancy progressed.

V trim: 4 bases; J trim: 6 bases; unmatched bases: 15. The germline V gene gives CDR1 as SGDLS and CDR2 as YYNGEE. The CDR3 holds 18 amino acids from the cysteine to the phenylalanine. Left in the record is the CDR3 DNA by itself, 54 bases read in frame from the first base. Library generation was performed with the immunoSEQ multiplex PCR assay. Here the immuneACCESS table is served through TCRdb, limited to in-frame sequences with V and J called. Missing clones are a known gap in these copies; in checked studies unresolved V genes cover under half, and the rest lacks a known reason. This sample holds just under 85,000 clones; 90% to 95% were observed only once. Clones ranked in the top ten supply more than 2.5% of the sample.

The clonotype comes from a female donor with multiple sclerosis, enrolled in a pregnancy study. This material consisted of peripheral blood, taken in the first trimester of pregnancy. The receptor chain draws on TRBV9 and TRBJ2-2; 10 bases in the middle match TRBD2. At the DNA level, the sequence is TGTGCCAGCAGCCTCCCCAGCGGGGGGGCCTCAGGGTCCGGGGAGCTGTTTTTT. This codes for CASSLPSGGASGSGELFF.